Below, one T cell receptor (beta chain) is given with its context. In the original analysis: Reference gene primer amplification yielded estimated nucleated cell counts. Libraries were prepared by immunoSEQ multiplex PCR; TCRdb keeps only in-frame clonotypes and omits some of them. V, J and clone size derive from that table, while D and trimming were established from the DNA sequence. The data show about 66,000 clones, with around 84% seen just once and about 7% held by the top ten. The entry originates in a study of blood T cell repertoires in COVID-19. On the study more broadly: Sites in the United States, Italy and Spain provided acute and convalescent COVID-19 samples. T cells, B-cell-depleted T cells, or PBMCs provided the cDNA or gDNA that served as material.

Germline V lookup: CDR1 SGHNT, CDR2 YYREEE (reference sequence). V was clipped by 0 bases and J by 5 bases; unmatched bases: 6. The length of the CDR3 is 16 residues. Sequenced: peripheral blood. The sequence was obtained from a man between 45 and 60 years old with active COVID-19. This chain connects TRBV5-4 to TRBJ2-3; 10 bases are shared with TRBD2. The CDR3 spells CASSLVSGGAVDTQYF. The CDR3 DNA sequence: TGTGCCAGCAGCTTGGTCAGCGGGGGGGCCGTAGATACGCAGTATTTT.